The rows below give T cell receptor beta chains drawn from one sample of a study of Graves' ophthalmopathy and Graves' hyperthyroidism. TCRdb called the multiplex PCR reads again in MiXCR, with one record for every CDR3 protein. The sample gives almost 750,000 distinct CDR3 sequences, about 44% of which show up once; roughly 45% is in the top ten. The sequenced sample was peripheral blood. The receptors were gathered from an adult man with Graves' ophthalmopathy. CDR3s leave out the opening cysteine and the closing phenylalanine or tryptophan. Size is omitted from some rows. Given values are once, few, many or a class for expanded clones.

clone_size	v_call	cdr3_aa
few	TRBV10-3	AIRAGTSTDTQY
many	TRBV7-9	ASSHSLTYQETQY
-	TRBV12-3/TRBV12-4	ASSFHGTGGSYEQY
-	TRBV6-1	ASRAGHNYGYT
-	TRBV7-2	ASSLVGTSGENTGELF
-	TRBV6-2/TRBV6-3	ASSSAGVFGPEAF
many	TRBV7-9	ASSLWREYSYEQY
-	TRBV11-2	ASSLDRGILGDSPLH
-	TRBV7-3	ASSAGARGSSSPLH
many	TRBV10-3	AISERSGNTIY
-	TRBV20-1	SARVRGTSGPARETQY
-	TRBV12-3/TRBV12-4	ASSLDVNNEQF
-	TRBV6-5	ASNHGNQPQH
-	TRBV6-2/TRBV6-3	ASSMHHTPATSGALKQY
-	TRBV2	ASLGASQETQY
-	TRBV5-1	ASSLWGVGYT
-	TRBV10-3	AIMGQGARYGYT
many	TRBV10-3	AISEGGQGFDYGYT
few	TRBV7-9	ASNSGFDRPDSPLH
many	TRBV2	ASSEGQIYGYT
-	TRBV7-3	ASSPRRGNGYT
many	TRBV12-3/TRBV12-4	ASSFVGANEKLF
many	TRBV10-3	ATAGPETYEQY
-	TRBV11-2	ASSSDRVREQY
once	TRBV29-1	SLALRALNYGYT
-	TRBV6-1	ASIKGRTRENTEAF